This T cell receptor beta chain was recorded in a study of Tregs in tolerant kidney transplant recipients. Sequencing was performed with immunoSEQ multiplex PCR; in TCRdb, only in-frame clones are kept and a portion is missing. This table has over 70,000 clones, roughly 91% appearing once. Trimming removed 4 bases from V and 0 bases from J, with 13 bases in between. Germline V gene data show CDR1 as MNHNS and CDR2 as SASEGT. CDR3 length: 17 amino acids. Overall study results and limits: No direct test of biological reproducibility was done here. Donor-specific Treg expansion exceeded global Treg expansion in tolerant patients, suggesting antigen drive. Nucleotide sequences could not be compared across some patients' samples due to primer changes.

Recipients received nonmyeloablative bone marrow transplants from related graft donors, with transient mixed chimerism. Unstimulated regulatory T cells (CD4+CD25+CD127-), CD4+CD25- non-regulatory cells, CD4 and CD8 cells were FACS-sorted from thawed PBMCs. Concerning this clone: Its antigen is unknown.

V gene TRBV6-1 combines with J gene TRBJ2-6, with D possibly matching TRBD1 (6 bases). The TCR sequence derives from a human patient who received a combined kidney and bone marrow transplant. Some T cells may possibly be graft donor cells. The sequences come from CD4+ T cells from blood (PBMCs), collected 24 months after the transplant. The CDR3 DNA reads TGTGCCAGCAGTGTCCTACAGGGCTACTCTGGGGCCAACGTCCTGACTTTC. Its protein is CASSVLQGYSGANVLTF.